These T cell receptor beta chains were read from a single sample in a study of T cell responses to AZD1222 COVID-19 vaccine. Using immunoSEQ multiplex PCR, the repertoire was profiled, and TCRdb retains in-frame clones only, with some absent. The table has tens of thousands of clones, about 91% seen once. Specimen: peripheral blood, collected 28 days after the second AZD1222 dose. The receptors derive from an adult who received the AZD1222 COVID-19 vaccine. Both conserved end residues are part of each CDR3. Each record gives: V gene, J gene, D gene, CDR3 protein. D genes are given only for firm matches.

v_call: TRBV12-5; j_call: TRBJ2-7; d_call: TRBD1; cdr3_aa: CASGGGQAAYEQYF
v_call: TRBV12-5; j_call: TRBJ2-2; d_call: NA; cdr3_aa: CASGLGGNRGNTGELFF
v_call: TRBV5-6; j_call: TRBJ1-1; d_call: NA; cdr3_aa: CASSLAPGPEIDTEAFF
v_call: TRBV6-2/TRBV6-3; j_call: TRBJ2-1; d_call: NA; cdr3_aa: CASSYSSYNEQFF
v_call: TRBV19; j_call: TRBJ2-1; d_call: TRBD1; cdr3_aa: CASSMSGTGYNEQFF
v_call: TRBV23-1; j_call: TRBJ2-2; d_call: TRBD1; cdr3_aa: CASSQSQGQGACLAGNTGELFF
v_call: TRBV5-1; j_call: TRBJ2-7; d_call: NA; cdr3_aa: CASSPAGQSSYEQYF
v_call: TRBV11-2; j_call: TRBJ2-1; d_call: NA; cdr3_aa: CASSLPSLAEQFF
v_call: TRBV19; j_call: TRBJ2-7; d_call: NA; cdr3_aa: CASRGDSDEQYF
v_call: TRBV30; j_call: TRBJ2-6; d_call: TRBD1; cdr3_aa: CAFDRGTGANVLTF
v_call: TRBV19; j_call: TRBJ1-5; d_call: NA; cdr3_aa: CASRKTDGPQHF
v_call: TRBV4-1; j_call: TRBJ2-2; d_call: TRBD1; cdr3_aa: CASSFGQGILVPNTGELFF